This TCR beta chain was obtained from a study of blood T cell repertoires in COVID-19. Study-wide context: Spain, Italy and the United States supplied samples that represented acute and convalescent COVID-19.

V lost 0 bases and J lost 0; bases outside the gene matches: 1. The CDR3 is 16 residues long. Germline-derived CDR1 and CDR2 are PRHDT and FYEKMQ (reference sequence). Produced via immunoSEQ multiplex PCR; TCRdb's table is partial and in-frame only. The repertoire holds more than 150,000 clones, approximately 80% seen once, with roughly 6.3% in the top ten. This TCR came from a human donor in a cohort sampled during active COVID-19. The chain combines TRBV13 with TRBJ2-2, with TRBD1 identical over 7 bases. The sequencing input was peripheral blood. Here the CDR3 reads CASSLGGGTNTGELFF. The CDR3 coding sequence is TGTGCCAGCAGCTTAGGAGGGGGCACGAACACCGGGGAGCTGTTTTTT. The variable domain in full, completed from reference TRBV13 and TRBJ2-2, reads AAGVIQSPRHLIKEKRETATLKCYPIPRHDTVYWYQQGPGQDPQFLISFYEKMQSDKGSIPDRFSAQQFSDYHSELNMSSLELGDSALYFCASSLGGGTNTGELFFGEGSRLTVL.